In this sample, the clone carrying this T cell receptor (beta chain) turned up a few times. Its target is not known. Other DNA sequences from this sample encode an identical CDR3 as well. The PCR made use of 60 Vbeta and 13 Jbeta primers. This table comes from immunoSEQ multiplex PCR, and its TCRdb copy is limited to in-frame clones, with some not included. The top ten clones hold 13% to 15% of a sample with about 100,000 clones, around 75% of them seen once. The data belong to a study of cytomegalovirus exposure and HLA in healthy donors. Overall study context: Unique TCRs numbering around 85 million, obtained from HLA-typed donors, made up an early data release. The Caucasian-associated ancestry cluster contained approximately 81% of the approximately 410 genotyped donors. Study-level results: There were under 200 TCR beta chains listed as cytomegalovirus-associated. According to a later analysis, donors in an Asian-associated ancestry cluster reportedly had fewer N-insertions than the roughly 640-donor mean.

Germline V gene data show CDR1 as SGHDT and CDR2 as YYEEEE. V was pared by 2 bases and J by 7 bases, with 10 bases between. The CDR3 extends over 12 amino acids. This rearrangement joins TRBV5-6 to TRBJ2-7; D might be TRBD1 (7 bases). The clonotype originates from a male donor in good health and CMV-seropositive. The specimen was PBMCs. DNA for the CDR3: TGTGCCAGCAGCTTTGCAGGGGGGGAGCAGTACTTC. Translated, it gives CASSFAGGEQYF.